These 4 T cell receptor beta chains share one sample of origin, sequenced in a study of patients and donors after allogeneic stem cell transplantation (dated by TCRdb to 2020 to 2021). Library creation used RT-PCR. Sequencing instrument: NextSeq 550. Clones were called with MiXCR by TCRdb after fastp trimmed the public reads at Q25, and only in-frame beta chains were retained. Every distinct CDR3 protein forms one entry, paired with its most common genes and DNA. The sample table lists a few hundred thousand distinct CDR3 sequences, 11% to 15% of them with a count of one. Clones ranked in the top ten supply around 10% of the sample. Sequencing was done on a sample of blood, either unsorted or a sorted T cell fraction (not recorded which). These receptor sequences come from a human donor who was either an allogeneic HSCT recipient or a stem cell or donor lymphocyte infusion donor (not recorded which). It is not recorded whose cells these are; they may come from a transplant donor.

DNA for the CDR3: TGTGCCAGCAGCTTAACGACATGGACAGCCTACGAGCAGTACTTC. Translating gives CASSLTTWTAYEQYF. The chain links TRBV3-1 to TRBJ2-7; D may be TRBD1 (6 bases). The CDR3 length is 15 residues. Trimming took off 5 bases at V and 2 bases at J, with 16 bases between the two ends. Germline values: CDR1 LGHDT, CDR2 YNNKEL (reference sequence).

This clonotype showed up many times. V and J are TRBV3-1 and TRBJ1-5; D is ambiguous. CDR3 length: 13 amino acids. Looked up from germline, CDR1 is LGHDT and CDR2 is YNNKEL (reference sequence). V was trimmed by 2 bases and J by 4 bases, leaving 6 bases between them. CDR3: CASSQQENQPQHF. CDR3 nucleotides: TGTGCCAGCAGCCAACAGGAAAATCAGCCCCAGCATTTT.

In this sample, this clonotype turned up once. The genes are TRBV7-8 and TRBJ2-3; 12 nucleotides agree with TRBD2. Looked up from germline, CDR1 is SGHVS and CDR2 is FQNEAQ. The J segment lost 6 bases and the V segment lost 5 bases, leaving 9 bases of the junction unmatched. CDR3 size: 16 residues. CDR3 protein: CASSPGTSGGIDTQYF. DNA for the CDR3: TGTGCCAGCAGCCCCGGAACTAGCGGGGGGATCGATACGCAGTATTTT.

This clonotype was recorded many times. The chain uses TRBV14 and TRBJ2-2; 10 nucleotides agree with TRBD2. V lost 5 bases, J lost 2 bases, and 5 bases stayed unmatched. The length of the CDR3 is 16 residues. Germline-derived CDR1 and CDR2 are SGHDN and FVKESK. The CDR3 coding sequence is TGTGCCAGCAGCGCCCTAGCGGGAGTTAACACCGGGGAGCTGTTTTTT. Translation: CASSALAGVNTGELFF.